This T cell receptor beta chain was sequenced for a study of T cells after yellow fever vaccination. Overall study: SMART-Seq v4 Ultra Low Input handled preparation of low-cell-number fractions.

Trimming at V came to 2 bases and at J to 4 bases, leaving 6 bases not matched to a gene. Germline CDR1 reads MNHEY; CDR2 reads SMNVEV (reference sequence). The CDR3 contains 16 residues. Each CDR3 protein is one row after TCRdb ran MiXCR on the 5' RACE reads. The sample holds under 400,000 distinct CDR3 sequences; under 15% are singletons and the top ten take approximately 3.3%. This clonotype was observed a few times. This sample comprised CD4+ T cells sorted from PBMCs, obtained 15 days after the yellow fever booster vaccination. The chain links TRBV27 to TRBJ2-1; 9 positions match TRBD2. This TCR was recovered from a man aged 18 to 35 who received the YFV17D yellow fever vaccine. CDR3 sequence (DNA): TGTGCCAGCAGTTTACGTAGCGGGGGTAAATACAATGAGCAGTTCTTC. Translation gives CASSLRSGGKYNEQFF.